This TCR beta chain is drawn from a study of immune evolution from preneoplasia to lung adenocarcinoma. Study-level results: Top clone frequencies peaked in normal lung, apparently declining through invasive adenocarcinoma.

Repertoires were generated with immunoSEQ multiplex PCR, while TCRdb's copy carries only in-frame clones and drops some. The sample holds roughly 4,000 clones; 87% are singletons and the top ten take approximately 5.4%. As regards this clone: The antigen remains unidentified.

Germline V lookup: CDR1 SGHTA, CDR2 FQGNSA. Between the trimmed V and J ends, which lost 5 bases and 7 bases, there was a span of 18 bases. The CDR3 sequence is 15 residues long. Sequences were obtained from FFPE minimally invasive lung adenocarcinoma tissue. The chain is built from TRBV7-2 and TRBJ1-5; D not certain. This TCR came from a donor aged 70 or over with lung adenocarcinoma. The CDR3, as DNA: TGTGCCAGCAGCCAAGATGATGAGGGTGGGCAGCCCCAGCATTTT. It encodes CASSQDDEGGQPQHF.